This TCR beta chain was documented in a study of a mutant IDH1 vaccine in newly diagnosed glioma. The protocol was immunoSEQ multiplex PCR, while the TCRdb copy is restricted to in-frame clones and leaves out a portion. The repertoire holds some 45,000 clones, roughly 83% seen once, with 5.1% in the top ten. Time point denoted: week 35, safety follow-up. One vaccine dose held 300 ug of mutant IDH1 20-mer peptide and came with topical imiquimod. Donors had new WHO grade 3 or 4 IDH1-mutant, ATRX-lost astrocytomas. Between the trimmed V and J ends, which lost 9 bases and 1 base, there was a span of 12 bases. The germline CDR1 and CDR2 sequences are MGHDK and SYGVNS. The CDR3 loop spans 13 amino acids. A note on this clone: Its antigen remains unidentified.

This sequence was found in a woman between 50 and 59 years old with glioma. The specimen comprised PBMCs, sampled from a glioma patient whose treatment included an IDH1 peptide vaccine. The chain links TRBV25-1 to TRBJ1-1; the D is unclear. The CDR3 coding sequence is TGTGCCAGTAAACGCGGTGGGAACACTGAAGCTTTCTTT. This translates into CASKRGGNTEAFF.